Listed here are 7 T cell receptor beta chains from one sample, sequenced in a study of blood T cell repertoires in COVID-19. Sequencing used immunoSEQ multiplex PCR; TCRdb keeps in-frame clones, though not all of them. The repertoire holds 100,000 to 150,000 clones, approximately 90% seen once, with 2.1% in the top ten. Sequencing input: peripheral blood. Receptors were obtained from a man in his forties or fifties with COVID-19, enrolled during active disease.

The rearrangement uses TRBV7-2 and TRBJ2-7; TRBD2 matches at 14 bases. This CDR3 has 17 residues. Germline V lookup: CDR1 SGHTA, CDR2 FQGNSA. The V and J ends lost 5 bases and 2 bases, in that order; junction bases with no gene match: 8. The CDR3 is CASSRTSGRTPPYEQYF. DNA of the CDR3: TGTGCCAGCAGCCGGACTAGCGGGAGGACCCCCCCCTACGAGCAGTACTTC.

This clone turned up a few times. V usage is TRBV18 and J usage is TRBJ1-1, with D hard to call. The CDR3 has 13 residues. In germline, CDR1 is KGHSH, CDR2 LQKENI. V was cut by 5 bases and J by 3 bases, with 10 bases left in between. DNA for the CDR3: TGTGCCAGCTCAGCGAGCCCGGACACTGAAGCTTTCTTT. It encodes CASSASPDTEAFF.

V is TRBV6-5 and J is TRBJ2-3, with TRBD2 matching over 7 bases. The J segment lost 3 bases and the V segment lost 7 bases, leaving 10 bases of the junction unmatched. Germline CDR1 is MNHEY and CDR2 is SVGAGI. This CDR3 contains 15 residues. The CDR3 loop reads CASIRTLGGTDTQYF. In DNA, the CDR3 is TGTGCCAGCATCAGAACCCTCGGGGGGACAGATACGCAGTATTTT.

In this sample, this clone turned up once. The chain is built from TRBV30 and TRBJ1-1; D not resolved. Germline V gene sequence: CDR1 GTSNPN, CDR2 SVGIG (reference sequence). The CDR3 runs to 13 residues. The ends were cut back, 3 bases at V and 3 bases at J, with 11 bases in the middle. In nucleotides, the CDR3 is TGTGCCTGGAGCTCAATTACAGACACTGAAGCTTTCTTT. This sequence encodes CAWSSITDTEAFF.

This sequence joins TRBV7-9 and TRBJ2-5, with 9 bases that match TRBD2. The CDR3 length is 15 residues. In germline, CDR1 is SEHNR, CDR2 FQNEAQ (reference sequence). The ends lost 2 bases at V and 3 bases at J; junction bases unmatched: 4. The CDR3 spells CASSLISGSKETQYF. In DNA form, the CDR3 reads TGTGCCAGCAGCTTAATTAGCGGGAGTAAAGAGACCCAGTACTTC. Complete variable domain (other parts from reference TRBV7-9 and TRBJ2-5): DTGVSQNPRHKITKRGQNVTFRCDPISEHNRLYWYRQTLGQGPEFLTYFQNEAQLEKSRLLSDRFSAERPKGSFSTLEIQRTEQGDSAMYLCASSLISGSKETQYFGPGTRLLVL.

J is TRBJ1-6 and V is TRBV5-1; no clear D gene. This CDR3 region has 16 residues. CDR1 is SGHRS and CDR2 is YFSETQ in the germline V gene. Deletions cut 1 base from V and 7 bases from J, with 15 bases between. The CDR3, as DNA: TGCGCCAGCAGCTTGACCCAGATAAACGCCAATTCACCCCTCCACTTT. Translation: CASSLTQINANSPLHF. The full variable domain, with the rest looked up from reference TRBV5-1 and TRBJ1-6, is KAGVTQTPRYLIKTRGQQVTLSCSPISGHRSVSWYQQTPGQGLQFLFEYFSETQRNKGNFPGRFSGRQFSNSRSEMNVSTLELGDSALYLCASSLTQINANSPLHFGNGTRLTVT.

The rearrangement uses TRBV2 and TRBJ1-5; possible D gene TRBD1, 5 bases. V was trimmed by 2 bases and J by 3 bases, leaving 11 bases between them. Germline CDR1 is SNHLY and CDR2 is FYNNEI. The CDR3 extends over 15 amino acids. CDR3 sequence reads: CASSETGGDNQPQHF. The CDR3 DNA sequence: TGTGCCAGCAGTGAAACGGGGGGAGACAATCAGCCCCAGCATTTT.